The TCR beta chain described here comes from a study of CD8+CD57+ T cells in acquired aplastic anemia. The CDR3 is 15 residues long. Trimming at V came to 5 bases and at J to 0 bases, leaving 5 bases not matched to a gene. Per the germline V gene, CDR1 is SGHTA and CDR2 is FQGTGA. The patients chosen for sequencing had shown expansion of CD8+CD57+ cells (detected by flow cytometry). CDR3 and TCR beta VDJ profiling relied on genomic DNA as the template. TCRdb re-analysed the reads in MiXCR, keeping a single row per CDR3 protein. Of under 250,000 distinct CDR3 sequences in the sample, 60% to 80% were seen once.

The TCR sequence derives from a human donor with aplastic anemia. Sample: sorted CD4+, CD8+, or CD8+CD57+ T cells (not recorded which) from PBMCs. This chain connects TRBV7-3 to TRBJ2-7, with 9 bases lining up with TRBD1. The CDR3, as DNA: TGTGCCAGCAGCACCACAGGGGGCAGCTCCTACGAGCAGTACTTC. Its translation: CASSTTGGSSYEQYF.